The T cell receptor (beta chain) described here comes from a study of cytomegalovirus exposure and HLA in healthy donors. The CDR3 is made up of 15 amino acids. V was clipped by 0 bases and J by 2 bases, with 11 bases between them. Germline CDR1 SGHRS, CDR2 YFSETQ. Amplification used 60 Vbeta primers and 13 Jbeta primers. Sequencing used immunoSEQ multiplex PCR; TCRdb keeps in-frame clones, though not all of them. The sample shows some 100,000 clones, 69% of them seen only once. This chain connects TRBV5-1 to TRBJ1-1; the D gene is possibly TRBD1 (5 bases). The origin of this receptor is an older woman in good health and CMV-seropositive. The specimen sequenced was PBMCs. The CDR3 nucleotides are TGCGCCAGCAGCTTGGGTGGACACAGAAACACTGAAGCTTTCTTT. This codes for CASSLGGHRNTEAFF.